The 7 T cell receptor beta chains below were found in one sample sequenced in a study of blood T cell repertoires in COVID-19. Profiling relied on immunoSEQ multiplex PCR, and the TCRdb table lists in-frame clones only, not all of them. The sample includes around 140,000 clones, nearly 85% of them seen just once. The material sequenced was PBMCs or T cells enriched from blood (not recorded which). These receptors were taken from a man aged 45-60 years in a cohort exposed to, infected with or recovered from COVID-19 (not recorded which).

The genes are TRBV25-1 and TRBJ2-7; D is perhaps TRBD1 (6 bases). The CDR3 is made up of 17 amino acids. Germline values: CDR1 MGHDK, CDR2 SYGVNS. The V gene lost 4 bases and the J gene lost 0 bases, with 19 bases spanning the gap. This CDR3 reads CASSVIPGHLCSYEQYF. CDR3 bases: TGTGCCAGCAGTGTAATACCGGGACACCTTTGCTCCTACGAGCAGTACTTC.

This clone was counted only a few times. This chain links TRBV18 with TRBJ2-5; no clear D. This CDR3 has 13 amino acids. V lost 1 base and J 5 bases, leaving 8 bases between the germline ends. The germline gives CDR1 KGHSH, CDR2 LQKENI. DNA for the CDR3: TGTGCCAGCTCACCACTTGTTGAGGAGACCCAGTACTTC. As protein: CASSPLVEETQYF. Looking up the rest from reference TRBV18 and TRBJ2-5 gives the full variable domain: NAGVMQNPRHLVRRRGQEARLRCSPMKGHSHVYWYRQLPEEGLKFMVYLQKENIIDESGMPKERFSAEFPKEGPSILRIQQVVRGDSAAYFCASSPLVEETQYFGPGTRLLVL.

This chain connects TRBV10-2 to TRBJ2-2, with 7 nucleotides matching TRBD2. V lost 8 bases to trimming and J lost 6 bases; unmatched junction nucleotides: 15. CDR1 and CDR2 from the germline V gene are WSHSY and SAAADI. The CDR3 loop spans 16 amino acids. The CDR3 region is CASGGGMVGLPGELFF. CDR3 DNA sequence: TGCGCCAGCGGGGGGGGGATGGTAGGATTGCCCGGGGAGCTGTTTTTT.

The chain employs TRBV2 and TRBJ2-5, with 8 bases identical to TRBD2. Germline CDR1 and CDR2: SNHLY and FYNNEI. Germline trimming cut 7 bases from V and 10 bases from J; bases unmatched to any gene: 8. The CDR3 spans 12 residues. This CDR3 is CASTQGTRIQYF. The CDR3 DNA is TGTGCCAGCACTCAAGGGACTAGGATCCAGTACTTC.

The chain is built from TRBV11-2 and TRBJ1-1; D unresolved. CDR1 SGHAT and CDR2 FQNNGV come from the germline V gene. Between the trimmed V and J ends, which lost 3 bases and 6 bases, there was a span of 8 bases. The CDR3 contains 12 residues. In DNA form, the CDR3 reads TGTGCCAGCAGCTTCGGTGAGTCTGAAGCTTTCTTT. Protein sequence: CASSFGESEAFF.

This chain joins TRBV12-3 or TRBV12-4 and TRBJ2-2, with a tentative D call TRBD1 (5 bases). The CDR3 is 12 amino acids. Trimming took 8 bases from V and 5 from J, leaving 9 bases between them. The CDR3: CASLPGTGELFF. The CDR3 nucleotides read TGTGCCAGCTTACCAGGGACCGGGGAGCTGTTTTTT.

This clone was counted a single time. This chain links TRBV16 with TRBJ2-3, with D perhaps matching TRBD2 (6 bases). V lost 5 bases, J lost 2 bases, and 11 bases lay in between. The CDR3 runs to 14 residues. Germline assignment: CDR1 KGHSY and CDR2 FQNENV. The CDR3 spells CASSWGLSTDTQYF. CDR3 nucleotide sequence: TGTGCCAGCAGCTGGGGACTTTCCACAGATACGCAGTATTTT. The full variable domain, in which reference TRBV16 and TRBJ2-3 provide the parts outside the CDR3, is GEEVAQTPKHLVRGEGQKAKLYCAPIKGHSYVFWYQQVLKNEFKFLISFQNENVFDETGMPKERFSAKCLPNSPCSLEIQATKLEDSAVYFCASSWGLSTDTQYFGPGTRLTVL.